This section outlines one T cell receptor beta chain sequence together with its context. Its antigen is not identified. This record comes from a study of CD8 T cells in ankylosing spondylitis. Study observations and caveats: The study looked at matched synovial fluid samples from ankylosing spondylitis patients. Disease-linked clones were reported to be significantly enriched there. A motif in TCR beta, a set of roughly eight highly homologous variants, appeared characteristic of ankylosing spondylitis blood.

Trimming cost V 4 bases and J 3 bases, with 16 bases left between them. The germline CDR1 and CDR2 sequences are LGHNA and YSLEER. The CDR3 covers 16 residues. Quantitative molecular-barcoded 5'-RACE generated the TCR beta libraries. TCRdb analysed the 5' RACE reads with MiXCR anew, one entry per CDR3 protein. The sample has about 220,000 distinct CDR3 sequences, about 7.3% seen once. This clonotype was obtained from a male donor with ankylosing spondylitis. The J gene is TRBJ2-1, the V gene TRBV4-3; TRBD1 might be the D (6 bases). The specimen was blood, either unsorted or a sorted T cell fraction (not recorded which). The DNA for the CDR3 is TGCGCCAGCAGCCGACTGACCGGGACACACTACAATGAGCAGTTCTTC. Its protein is CASSRLTGTHYNEQFF.